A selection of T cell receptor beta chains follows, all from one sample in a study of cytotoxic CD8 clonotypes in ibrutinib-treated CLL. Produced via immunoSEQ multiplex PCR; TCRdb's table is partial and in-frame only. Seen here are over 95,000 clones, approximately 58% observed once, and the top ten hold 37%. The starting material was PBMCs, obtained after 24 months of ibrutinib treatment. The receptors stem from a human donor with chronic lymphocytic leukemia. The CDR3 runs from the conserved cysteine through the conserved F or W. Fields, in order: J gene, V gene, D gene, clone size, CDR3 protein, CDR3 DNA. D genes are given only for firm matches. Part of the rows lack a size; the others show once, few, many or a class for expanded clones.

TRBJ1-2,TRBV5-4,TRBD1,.,CASSPQGARGGYTF,TGTGCCAGCAGCCCACAGGGGGCGCGGGGTGGCTACACCTTC
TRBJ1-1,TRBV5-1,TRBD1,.,CASSVDRGTAFF,TGCGCCAGCAGCGTAGACAGGGGTACGGCTTTCTTT
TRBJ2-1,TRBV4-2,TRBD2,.,CASSDPAGGLFF,TGTGCCAGCAGCGACCCTGCGGGGGGCCTGTTCTTC
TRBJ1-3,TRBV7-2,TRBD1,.,CASSYGTGASGNTIYF,TGTGCCAGCAGCTACGGGACAGGGGCCTCTGGAAACACCATATATTTT
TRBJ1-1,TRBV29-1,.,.,CSVPRTNMNTEAFF,TGCAGCGTTCCCCGAACAAATATGAACACTGAAGCTTTCTTT
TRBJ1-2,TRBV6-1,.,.,CASSEDWGYTF,TGTGCCAGCAGTGAGGATTGGGGCTACACCTTC
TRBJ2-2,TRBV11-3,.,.,CASTKRATNTGELFF,TGTGCCAGCACCAAGCGGGCCACGAACACCGGGGAGCTGTTTTTT
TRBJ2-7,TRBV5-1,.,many,CASSLGWVNYEQYF,TGCGCCAGCAGCTTGGGGTGGGTAAACTACGAGCAGTACTTC
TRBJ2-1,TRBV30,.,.,CAWSPYGRGEQFF,TGTGCCTGGAGTCCGTACGGCCGTGGGGAGCAGTTCTTC
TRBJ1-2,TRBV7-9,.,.,CASSQITEAGYGYTF,TGTGCCAGCAGCCAAATTACAGAGGCGGGGTATGGCTACACCTTC
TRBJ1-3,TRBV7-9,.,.,CASSSLQAVSGNTIYF,TGTGCCAGCAGCTCTCTACAGGCCGTCTCTGGAAACACCATATATTTT
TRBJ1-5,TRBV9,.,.,CASSVEFPGAINQPQHF,TGTGCCAGCAGCGTAGAGTTTCCAGGGGCAATCAATCAGCCCCAGCATTTT
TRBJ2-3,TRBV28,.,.,CASSIPGTDTQYF,TGTGCCAGCAGTATCCCGGGGACAGATACGCAGTATTTT
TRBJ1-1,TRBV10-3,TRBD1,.,CAIKGATGIGTEAFF,TGTGCCATCAAGGGCGCGACAGGGATCGGGACTGAAGCTTTCTTT
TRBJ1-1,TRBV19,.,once,CASSVGVRRTEAFF,TGTGCCAGTAGTGTCGGGGTCCGGAGGACTGAAGCTTTCTTT
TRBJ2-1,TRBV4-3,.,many,CASSQDRTYSSYNEQFF,TGCGCCAGCAGCCAAGATAGAACTTACAGCTCCTACAATGAGCAGTTCTTC
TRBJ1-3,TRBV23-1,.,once,CASKKIYPYDRSLLHSSGNTIYF,TGCGCCAGCAAAAAAATTTACCCCTACGACAGGAGCCTACTACACTCCTCTGGAAACACCATATATTTT
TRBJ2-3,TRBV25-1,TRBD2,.,CASNLAGGSEDTQYF,TGTGCCAGCAACCTAGCGGGGGGGTCGGAAGATACGCAGTATTTT
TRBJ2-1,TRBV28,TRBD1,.,CASSSLRGQVDNEQFF,TGTGCCAGCAGTTCTCTGCGGGGACAGGTCGACAATGAGCAGTTCTTC
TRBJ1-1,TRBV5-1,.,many,CASSSKVIGGEAFF,TGCGCCAGCAGCTCGAAGGTCATCGGGGGCGAAGCTTTCTTT
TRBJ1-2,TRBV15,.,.,CATSRGFPGYTF,TGTGCCACCAGCAGAGGGTTCCCTGGCTACACCTTC
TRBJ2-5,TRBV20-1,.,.,CSAILTETQYF,TGCAGTGCTATCCTAACCGAGACCCAGTACTTC
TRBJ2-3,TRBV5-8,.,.,CASSPQSDTQYF,TGTGCCAGCAGCCCCCAGTCGGATACGCAGTATTTT
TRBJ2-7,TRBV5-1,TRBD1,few,CASSKGQDPYEQYF,TGCGCCAGCAGCAAAGGACAGGATCCCTACGAGCAGTACTTC
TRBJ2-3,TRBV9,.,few,CASSKGTDTQYF,TGTGCCAGCAGCAAAGGGACAGATACGCAGTATTTT
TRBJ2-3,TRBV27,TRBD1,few,CASRKPGTGGGDTQYF,TGTGCCAGCAGAAAGCCCGGGACAGGGGGCGGAGATACGCAGTATTTT